The source of this TCR beta chain is a study of T cells after yellow fever vaccination. Study-wide results and limits: On re-exposure, the response was weaker but peaked faster, at day 5 versus 15.

In its sample, this clonotype was seen many times. Its antigen remains unidentified. TCRdb called the 5' RACE reads again in MiXCR, with one record for every CDR3 protein. The table shows about 110,000 distinct CDR3 sequences, with around 8.6% occurring only once. This specimen was CD8+ T cells sorted from PBMCs, taken 45 days after the yellow fever booster vaccination. The receptor comes from a young man who received the YFV17D yellow fever vaccine.

The CDR3 loop reads CATVAGGNEQFF. As DNA, the CDR3 is TGTGCCACCGTAGCGGGAGGGAATGAGCAGTTCTTC. V usage is TRBV6-5 and J usage is TRBJ2-1, with TRBD2 matching 11 bases. J was trimmed by 7 bases and V by 10 bases; bases with no gene match: 3. The V gene's germline CDR1 is MNHEY and CDR2 SVGAGI. There are 12 residues in the CDR3.